This TCR beta chain was obtained from a study of neoadjuvant anti-PD-1 for oral cavity cancer. Trimming took 5 bases from V and 2 from J, leaving 9 bases between them. Germline loops: CDR1 SGHVS, CDR2 FQNEAQ. The CDR3 runs to 13 residues. Notes on this clone: What it binds is not known.

The repertoire was sequenced with immunoSEQ multiplex PCR; TCRdb's copy has only in-frame clones and lacks some. The table records tens of thousands of clones, more than 65% of them present only once. Patients had HPV-negative, locally advanced oral cavity squamous cell carcinoma. Overall study results and limits: TCR analyses covered only a few patients per response group.

The sequence derives from a person aged 40 to 85 with oral cavity squamous cell carcinoma. The specimen was PBMCs, collected before nivolumab (anti-PD-1) treatment. The rearrangement joins TRBV7-8 to TRBJ2-5; D remains ambiguous. As DNA, the CDR3 is TGTGCCAGCAGCCCTCCAGTTCAAGAGACCCAGTACTTC. It specifies CASSPPVQETQYF.